The subject of this entry is one TCR beta chain. TCRdb's table, derived via immunoSEQ multiplex PCR, lists solely in-frame clones and lacks some. The table records 50,000 to 60,000 clones, over 75% of them present only once. This entry comes from a study of PD-L1 blockade in urothelial cancer. Overall study context: Median blood clonality was roughly 0.074, with 75,000 to 90,000 unique TCRs.

In germline, CDR1 is WSHSY, CDR2 SAAADI. With 8 bases removed from V and 2 bases from J, the gap between germline ends came to 14 bases. The CDR3 sequence is 14 residues long. This TCR was sampled from a man aged 40-49 years with urothelial cancer. The chain has TRBV10-2 and TRBJ2-3; weak D call: TRBD2 (6 bases). Sequences were derived from PBMCs, sampled around atezolizumab (anti-PD-L1) treatment. The CDR3 loop is CASGHSGPTDTQYF. The CDR3, as DNA: TGCGCCAGCGGCCATAGCGGACCCACAGATACGCAGTATTTT.